This entry features one T cell receptor beta chain sequence. The data belong to a study of blood T cell repertoires in COVID-19. Study overall: Both acute and convalescent COVID-19 samples were obtained from the United States, Italy and Spain. Nucleic acid was either cDNA or gDNA, and it came from T cells, B-cell-depleted T cells, or PBMCs.

Original processing methods: Amplification of reference gene primers was used by the study to estimate nucleated cell counts. Sequencing was performed with immunoSEQ multiplex PCR; in TCRdb, only in-frame clones are kept and a portion is missing. V and J calls and clone size are those listed in that table; D and trimming were worked out from the DNA. The data show around 180,000 clones, 70% to 90% seen once. Unmatched junction bases numbered 8, after V lost 5 bases and J lost 2 bases. The germline V gene has CDR1 SGHAT and CDR2 FQNNGV. CDR3 length equals 17 residues. The receptor was derived from a woman in her 30s with active or convalescent COVID-19. The rearrangement uses TRBV11-2 and TRBJ2-6; 8 nucleotides align to TRBD2. What was sequenced was peripheral blood. The CDR3 spells CASSPGGVLPGANVLTF. DNA for the CDR3: TGTGCCAGCAGCCCGGGAGGGGTTTTGCCTGGGGCCAACGTCCTGACTTTC.